The rows below give T cell receptor beta chains drawn from one sample of a study of T cells in localized non-small cell lung cancer. Some clones are missing from TCRdb's copy, which holds only in-frame ones; the method was immunoSEQ multiplex PCR. The table has roughly 30,000 clones, 92% seen once. The source was peripheral blood mononuclear cells, collected before any cancer treatment. These receptors originate from a woman between 40 and 69 years old with stage III lung adenocarcinoma. The CDR3 runs from the conserved cysteine through the conserved F or W. The D gene is left open where the match is weak. Size is stated for part of the rows, as once, few or many counts, or as a class when the clone is expanded.

clone_size: .
v_call: TRBV7-3
j_call: TRBJ1-1
d_call: .
cdr3_aa: CASSSSPSNTEAFF
cdr3_nt: TGTGCCAGCAGCTCATCCCCTTCGAACACTGAAGCTTTCTTT

clone_size: .
v_call: TRBV9
j_call: TRBJ2-5
d_call: TRBD1
cdr3_aa: CASSVSGQGADETQYF
cdr3_nt: TGTGCCAGCAGCGTATCGGGACAGGGGGCCGATGAGACCCAGTACTTC

clone_size: .
v_call: TRBV21-1
j_call: TRBJ1-4
d_call: .
cdr3_aa: CASSSPSGTGEKLFF
cdr3_nt: TGTGCCAGCAGCTCTCCATCCGGGACAGGGGAAAAACTGTTTTTT

clone_size: .
v_call: TRBV7-7
j_call: TRBJ2-3
d_call: .
cdr3_aa: CASSYGTTDTQYF
cdr3_nt: TGTGCCAGCAGCTACGGAACCACAGATACGCAGTATTTT

clone_size: .
v_call: TRBV7-9
j_call: TRBJ2-3
d_call: .
cdr3_aa: CASSEGADTQYF
cdr3_nt: TGTGCCAGCAGCGAGGGGGCAGATACGCAGTATTTT

clone_size: .
v_call: TRBV6-5
j_call: TRBJ1-2
d_call: .
cdr3_aa: CASSETANKGYTF
cdr3_nt: TGTGCCAGCAGTGAAACGGCCAATAAGGGCTACACCTTC

clone_size: large
v_call: TRBV28
j_call: TRBJ2-7
d_call: .
cdr3_aa: CASRPRGRGFSYEQYF
cdr3_nt: TGTGCCAGCAGGCCCCGTGGCAGGGGATTCTCCTACGAGCAGTACTTC

clone_size: .
v_call: TRBV27
j_call: TRBJ2-3
d_call: .
cdr3_aa: CASTSVLGTDTQYF
cdr3_nt: TGTGCCAGCACAAGTGTGCTGGGCACAGATACGCAGTATTTT

clone_size: .
v_call: TRBV7-2
j_call: TRBJ2-2
d_call: .
cdr3_aa: CASSLKRVNTGELFF
cdr3_nt: TGTGCCAGCAGCTTAAAGCGGGTTAACACCGGGGAGCTGTTTTTT

clone_size: .
v_call: TRBV5-5
j_call: TRBJ2-1
d_call: .
cdr3_aa: CASSSTGSSYNEQFF
cdr3_nt: TGTGCCAGCAGCTCCACAGGGAGCTCCTACAATGAGCAGTTCTTC

clone_size: .
v_call: TRBV19
j_call: TRBJ1-1
d_call: .
cdr3_aa: CASSILEGTGAEAFF
cdr3_nt: TGTGCCAGTAGTATACTCGAAGGGACGGGCGCTGAAGCTTTCTTT

clone_size: once
v_call: TRBV6-6
j_call: TRBJ2-7
d_call: .
cdr3_aa: CASSLGVMSYEQYF
cdr3_nt: TGTGCCAGCAGTCTAGGGGTCATGTCCTACGAGCAGTACTTC

clone_size: .
v_call: TRBV11-2
j_call: TRBJ2-2
d_call: TRBD1
cdr3_aa: CASNPNRDRGFGELFF
cdr3_nt: TGTGCCAGCAACCCGAATAGGGACAGGGGTTTCGGGGAGCTGTTTTTT

clone_size: few
v_call: TRBV2
j_call: TRBJ2-5
d_call: .
cdr3_aa: CATTREETQYF
cdr3_nt: TGTGCCACAACCAGGGAAGAGACCCAGTACTTC

clone_size: once
v_call: TRBV10-1
j_call: TRBJ2-3
d_call: TRBD1
cdr3_aa: CASSGQGANTQYF
cdr3_nt: TGCGCCAGCAGTGGACAGGGGGCAAATACGCAGTATTTT

clone_size: .
v_call: TRBV29-1
j_call: TRBJ1-2
d_call: .
cdr3_aa: CSVETGTREGYTF
cdr3_nt: TGCAGCGTTGAAACAGGGACAAGGGAAGGCTACACCTTC

clone_size: .
v_call: TRBV6-1
j_call: TRBJ1-1
d_call: TRBD1
cdr3_aa: CASSGRQRQGLWVHTEAFF
cdr3_nt: TGTGCCAGCAGTGGTAGGCAGAGACAGGGTTTGTGGGTACACACTGAAGCTTTCTTT

clone_size: .
v_call: TRBV27
j_call: TRBJ2-6
d_call: .
cdr3_aa: CASSLGTGANVLTF
cdr3_nt: TGTGCCAGCAGTTTAGGGACTGGGGCCAACGTCCTGACTTTC

clone_size: .
v_call: TRBV6-1
j_call: TRBJ1-5
d_call: .
cdr3_aa: CASSDISNQPQHF
cdr3_nt: TGTGCCAGCAGTGATATCAGCAATCAGCCCCAGCATTTT

clone_size: .
v_call: TRBV7-9
j_call: TRBJ2-1
d_call: .
cdr3_aa: CASSLGGGTDNEQFF
cdr3_nt: TGTGCCAGCAGCTTAGGGGGCGGGACCGACAATGAGCAGTTCTTC

clone_size: .
v_call: TRBV29-1
j_call: TRBJ2-2
d_call: .
cdr3_aa: CSAGASPGELFF
cdr3_nt: TGCAGCGCTGGGGCTAGTCCCGGGGAGCTGTTTTTT

clone_size: .
v_call: TRBV10-3
j_call: TRBJ1-1
d_call: .
cdr3_aa: CATKEVSNTEAFF
cdr3_nt: TGTGCCACGAAAGAGGTCTCTAACACTGAAGCTTTCTTT

clone_size: once
v_call: TRBV7-9
j_call: TRBJ2-3
d_call: TRBD1
cdr3_aa: CASSHRTGTGADTQYF
cdr3_nt: TGTGCCAGCAGCCACCGGACAGGCACCGGGGCAGATACGCAGTATTTT

clone_size: .
v_call: TRBV5-4
j_call: TRBJ2-1
d_call: .
cdr3_aa: CASSMWEGYNEQFF
cdr3_nt: TGTGCCAGCAGCATGTGGGAAGGATACAATGAGCAGTTCTTC

clone_size: few
v_call: TRBV10-3
j_call: TRBJ2-5
d_call: TRBD2
cdr3_aa: CAISEGPSGGAETQYF
cdr3_nt: TGTGCCATCAGTGAGGGCCCTAGCGGGGGGGCTGAGACCCAGTACTTC

clone_size: few
v_call: TRBV6-5
j_call: TRBJ1-2
d_call: .
cdr3_aa: CASSYGTVEAYGYTF
cdr3_nt: TGTGCCAGCAGCTACGGGACGGTTGAAGCCTATGGCTACACCTTC

clone_size: .
v_call: TRBV6-5
j_call: TRBJ2-5
d_call: .
cdr3_aa: CASSPGTIPKETQYF
cdr3_nt: TGTGCCAGCAGCCCTGGAACGATCCCCAAAGAGACCCAGTACTTC

clone_size: .
v_call: TRBV5-6
j_call: TRBJ1-4
d_call: TRBD1
cdr3_aa: CASTRRRTGVWKLFF
cdr3_nt: TGTGCCAGCACCCGCCGCAGGACAGGGGTTTGGAAACTGTTTTTT

clone_size: .
v_call: TRBV10-3
j_call: TRBJ2-3
d_call: .
cdr3_aa: CAISGLASTDTQYF
cdr3_nt: TGTGCCATCAGTGGCCTAGCGAGCACAGATACGCAGTATTTT

clone_size: once
v_call: TRBV30
j_call: TRBJ2-5
d_call: TRBD2
cdr3_aa: CACLTSGETQYF
cdr3_nt: TGTGCCTGTCTGACTAGCGGGGAGACCCAGTACTTC

clone_size: .
v_call: TRBV6-5
j_call: TRBJ2-5
d_call: TRBD1
cdr3_aa: CASRGQGQETQYF
cdr3_nt: TGTGCCAGCAGGGGACAGGGACAAGAGACCCAGTACTTC

clone_size: .
v_call: TRBV4-1
j_call: TRBJ2-7
d_call: .
cdr3_aa: CASSLRDTASYEQYF
cdr3_nt: TGCGCCAGCAGCCTCCGGGACACAGCGTCCTACGAGCAGTACTTC

clone_size: .
v_call: TRBV28
j_call: TRBJ1-3
d_call: .
cdr3_aa: CASSFEGSSGNTIYF
cdr3_nt: TGTGCCAGCAGCTTTGAAGGGAGCTCTGGAAACACCATATATTTT

clone_size: .
v_call: TRBV27
j_call: TRBJ2-7
d_call: .
cdr3_aa: CASSPQSGGTFTYEQYF
cdr3_nt: TGTGCCAGCAGTCCTCAAAGTGGGGGGACATTTACCTACGAGCAGTACTTC

clone_size: .
v_call: TRBV11-3
j_call: TRBJ2-1
d_call: .
cdr3_aa: CASSLDGGEQFF
cdr3_nt: TGTGCCAGCAGCTTAGATGGAGGGGAGCAGTTCTTC

clone_size: .
v_call: TRBV27
j_call: TRBJ2-7
d_call: .
cdr3_aa: CASSLSRNSYEQYF
cdr3_nt: TGTGCCAGCAGTTTATCTCGGAACTCCTACGAGCAGTACTTC

clone_size: .
v_call: TRBV5-1
j_call: TRBJ2-7
d_call: TRBD1
cdr3_aa: CASSLGQGIDEQYF
cdr3_nt: TGCGCCAGCAGCTTGGGACAGGGTATCGACGAGCAGTACTTC

clone_size: .
v_call: TRBV6-5
j_call: TRBJ2-7
d_call: .
cdr3_aa: CASSYNGQGPTYEQYF
cdr3_nt: TGTGCCAGCAGTTACAACGGGCAGGGCCCCACCTACGAGCAGTACTTC

clone_size: .
v_call: TRBV9
j_call: TRBJ2-7
d_call: .
cdr3_aa: CASSVGTESSYEQYF
cdr3_nt: TGTGCCAGCAGCGTAGGGACAGAGAGCTCCTACGAGCAGTACTTC

clone_size: .
v_call: TRBV5-6
j_call: TRBJ1-2
d_call: .
cdr3_aa: CASSLGGGYTF
cdr3_nt: TGTGCCAGCAGCTTGGGCGGGGGCTACACCTTC

clone_size: .
v_call: TRBV5-4
j_call: TRBJ2-2
d_call: .
cdr3_aa: CASSLRQGVTGELFF
cdr3_nt: TGTGCCAGCAGCTTGAGGCAGGGTGTTACCGGGGAGCTGTTTTTT

clone_size: .
v_call: TRBV27
j_call: TRBJ2-2
d_call: .
cdr3_aa: CASSLLIWGDKDTGELFF
cdr3_nt: TGTGCCAGCAGTCTCCTCATATGGGGAGACAAGGACACCGGGGAGCTGTTTTTT

clone_size: .
v_call: TRBV19
j_call: TRBJ2-5
d_call: .
cdr3_aa: CASSMTAQVSLSETQYF
cdr3_nt: TGTGCCAGTAGTATGACTGCCCAGGTCAGTCTCTCAGAGACCCAGTACTTC

clone_size: .
v_call: TRBV18
j_call: TRBJ1-1
d_call: .
cdr3_aa: CASSPFNMNTEAFF
cdr3_nt: TGTGCCAGCTCACCATTCAATATGAACACTGAAGCTTTCTTT

clone_size: .
v_call: TRBV6-1
j_call: TRBJ1-1
d_call: .
cdr3_aa: CASSPDTMNTEAFF
cdr3_nt: TGTGCCAGCAGTCCCGACACGATGAACACTGAAGCTTTCTTT

clone_size: .
v_call: TRBV5-4
j_call: TRBJ2-3
d_call: .
cdr3_aa: CASSLAGIDTQYF
cdr3_nt: TGTGCCAGCAGCTTGGCCGGGATAGATACGCAGTATTTT

clone_size: few
v_call: TRBV15
j_call: TRBJ2-7
d_call: .
cdr3_aa: CATSRDREQGEQYF
cdr3_nt: TGTGCCACCAGCAGAGATCGCGAACAGGGCGAGCAGTACTTC

clone_size: few
v_call: TRBV5-1
j_call: TRBJ2-3
d_call: .
cdr3_aa: CASSLGLFGSSTDTQYF
cdr3_nt: TGCGCCAGCAGCTTGGGATTGTTCGGGTCCAGCACAGATACGCAGTATTTT

clone_size: .
v_call: TRBV9
j_call: TRBJ2-1
d_call: TRBD2
cdr3_aa: CASSFRTSGPNEQFF
cdr3_nt: TGTGCCAGCAGCTTCCGGACTAGCGGCCCCAATGAGCAGTTCTTC

clone_size: .
v_call: TRBV5-4
j_call: TRBJ1-1
d_call: .
cdr3_aa: CASSSDMSTEAFF
cdr3_nt: TGTGCCAGCAGCTCGGACATGAGCACTGAAGCTTTCTTT

clone_size: once
v_call: TRBV2
j_call: TRBJ2-5
d_call: .
cdr3_aa: CASSEAVTGETQYF
cdr3_nt: TGTGCCAGCAGTGAAGCGGTCACAGGAGAGACCCAGTACTTC

clone_size: .
v_call: TRBV13
j_call: TRBJ2-4
d_call: TRBD1
cdr3_aa: CASSPRDSSRYF
cdr3_nt: TGTGCCAGCAGCCCAAGGGACAGCTCAAGGTACTTC

clone_size: .
v_call: TRBV9
j_call: TRBJ1-5
d_call: .
cdr3_aa: CASSVDGGFNQPQHF
cdr3_nt: TGTGCCAGCAGCGTAGACGGAGGGTTCAATCAGCCCCAGCATTTT

clone_size: once
v_call: TRBV6-1
j_call: TRBJ2-7
d_call: .
cdr3_aa: CASSELIGRTTTYEQYF
cdr3_nt: TGTGCCAGCAGTGAATTGATAGGAAGGACAACGACCTACGAGCAGTACTTC